The sequence of this TCR beta chain was determined in a study of beta chain features in type 1 diabetes listed by TCRdb under 2018. Background on the whole study: Mean age, gender distribution, total cell number and subset yield were not different between patients and healthy donors. Across all samples, approximately 98,000,000 sorted cells were examined, and cell number per subset correlated strongly with RNA yield. The study compared the TCRB repertoires of sorted circulating CD4+ T cell subsets in recently diagnosed type 1 diabetes patients with those in matched healthy donors. Naive and central memory subsets were obtained from all 30 or so donors, but regulatory and stem cell-like memory subsets were isolated from only 8 patients and roughly eight healthy donors.

Overall study outcomes, separate from this receptor: In all four CD4+ subsets, TCRB CDR3 length was moderately but significantly shorter in type 1 diabetes patients. Shorter templates might be favored by PCR, yet because patient and control samples were amplified and corrected together, any such skew would affect both groups equally. Because cDNA was sequenced instead of genomic DNA, activated cells with high expression could be over-represented, although the groups did not differ in activation or CD3 levels. The naive, central memory and regulatory TCRB repertoires appeared to resemble one another more closely among patients than among healthy donors. Because small numbers of individuals were included in the HLA sub-analyses, any influence of HLA type on TCRB rearrangement was left unresolved. At VDJ recombination sites, patients with type 1 diabetes made fewer insertions and deleted more nucleotides, a pattern implying thymic rearrangement abnormalities.

There are 12 amino acids in the CDR3, from cysteine to phenylalanine inclusive. CDR3 DNA is the only sequence kept; it has 36 bases, read in frame from the first base. V gives up 6 bases and J gives up 4 bases, and the segment between their germline ends measures 9 bases. The germline V gene provides CDR1 MDHEN and CDR2 SYDVKM. The High Capacity cDNA Reverse Transcription Kit was used to reverse transcribe all of the isolated RNA, meaning that expressed TCRB transcripts were what got sequenced. For stem cell-like memory T cell samples, survey-depth immunoSEQ sequencing was used, averaging around 1 million total reads per sample. After sorted cells were lysed in RLT buffer, RNA was extracted with DNase-treated RNeasy Micro or Mini kits, with the choice depending on cell number. To prevent cross-contamination, each cell subset was processed individually, whereas patient and healthy donor samples were processed jointly. Using the immunoSEQ multiplex PCR, TCRB sequences were amplified from cDNA into 87-bp fragments spanning the CDR3 region. Sequencing of the amplicons was performed on the Illumina HiSeq platform. Concerning the study's data processing: PCR bias was computationally corrected using synthetic template baselines, reads within Hamming distance 2 were collapsed, and singletons that could not be merged were discarded. Reads were aligned to IMGT to assign V, D and J genes, CDR3 length, and insertions or deletions at six rearrangement sites. Within each subset, clonotype counts were normalized to sorted cell number, and only after that were true diversity and Gini coefficients computed with the tcR R package. The overlap coefficient, calculated on TCRB nucleotide sequences, was used to quantify repertoire sharing. TCRdb limited this immuneACCESS table to in-frame rearrangements with V and J called. A share of clones is missing; checked studies link under half to unresolved V genes, and the rest is unexplained. That table furnishes V, J and clone size, whereas the DNA furnished D and trimming. The sample table contains tens of thousands of clones; only one count was recorded for approximately 44% of them. The ten largest clones add up to roughly 0.13% of the sample.

From each donor, a single peripheral blood sample of approximately 0.11 L on average was drawn into heparinised tubes. Naive, central memory, regulatory and stem cell-like memory CD4+ T cells were sorted on a BD FACSAria II using a panel including CD45RO, CCR7, CD25, CD127, CD95 and CD27. Every sorted population had a purity above 95%. PBMCs were separated immediately by Lymphoprep density gradient centrifugation and were stained directly, without being cultured. So that batch effects would be minimized, each experiment stained and sorted samples in pairs, pairing one healthy donor with one patient. As to this clone: Its antigen is still unknown. No much larger clone is present one base from it, and per-base qualities are unavailable.

Recombination linked TRBV28 to TRBJ1-2; no D segment can be confidently identified. Sequenced: stem cell memory CD4+ T cells from blood. Interpreted using the paper, the cell subset or site label stands for: stem cell-like memory CD4+ T cells. The clonotype comes from a man younger than 45 with type 1 diabetes. The CDR3 is CASRKQTYGYTF. The DNA is TGTGCCAGCAGAAAACAGACCTATGGCTACACCTTC.